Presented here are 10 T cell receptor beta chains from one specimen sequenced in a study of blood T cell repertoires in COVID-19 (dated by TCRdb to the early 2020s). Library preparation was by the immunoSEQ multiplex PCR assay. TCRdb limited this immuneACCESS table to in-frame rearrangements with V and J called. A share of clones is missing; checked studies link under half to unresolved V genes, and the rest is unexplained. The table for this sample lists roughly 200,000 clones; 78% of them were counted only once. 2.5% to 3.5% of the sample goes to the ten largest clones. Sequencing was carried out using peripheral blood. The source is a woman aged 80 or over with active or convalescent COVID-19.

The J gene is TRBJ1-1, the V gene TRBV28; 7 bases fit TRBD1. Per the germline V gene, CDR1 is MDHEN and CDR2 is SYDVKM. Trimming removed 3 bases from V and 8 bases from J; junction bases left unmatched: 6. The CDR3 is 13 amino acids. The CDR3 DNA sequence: TGTGCCAGCAGTTTCTCAGGGGGACGGGAAGCTTTCTTT. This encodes CASSFSGGREAFF.

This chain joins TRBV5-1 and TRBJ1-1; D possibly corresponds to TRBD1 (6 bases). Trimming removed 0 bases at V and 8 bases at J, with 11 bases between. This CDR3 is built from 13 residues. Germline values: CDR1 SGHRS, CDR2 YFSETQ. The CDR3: CASSLVPGAEAFF. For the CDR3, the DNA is TGCGCCAGCAGCTTGGTACCAGGGGCCGAAGCTTTCTTT.

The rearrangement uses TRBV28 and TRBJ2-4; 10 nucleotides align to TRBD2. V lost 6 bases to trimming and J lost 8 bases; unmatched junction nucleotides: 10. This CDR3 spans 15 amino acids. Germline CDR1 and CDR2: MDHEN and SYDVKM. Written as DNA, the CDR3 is TGTGCCAGCAGCCTAGCGGGGGCCCTGGCTGACATTCAGTACTTC. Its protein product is CASSLAGALADIQYF.

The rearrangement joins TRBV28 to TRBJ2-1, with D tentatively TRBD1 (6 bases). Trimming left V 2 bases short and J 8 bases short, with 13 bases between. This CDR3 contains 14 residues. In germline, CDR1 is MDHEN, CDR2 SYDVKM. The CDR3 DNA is TGTGCCAGCAGTTTAGGGGGCGCGGTCCATGAGCAGTTCTTC. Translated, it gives CASSLGGAVHEQFF. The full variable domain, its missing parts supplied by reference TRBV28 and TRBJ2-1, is DVKVTQSSRYLVKRTGEKVFLECVQDMDHENMFWYRQDPGLGLRLIYFSYDVKMKEKGDIPEGYSVSREKKERFSLILESASTNQTSMYLCASSLGGAVHEQFFGPGTRLTVL.

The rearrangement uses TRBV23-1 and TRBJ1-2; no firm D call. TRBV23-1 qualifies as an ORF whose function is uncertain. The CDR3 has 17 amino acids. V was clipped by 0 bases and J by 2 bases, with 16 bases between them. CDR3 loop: CASSQSPGEKGNYGYTF. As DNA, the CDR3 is TGCGCCAGCAGTCAATCTCCAGGTGAAAAAGGCAACTATGGCTACACCTTC.

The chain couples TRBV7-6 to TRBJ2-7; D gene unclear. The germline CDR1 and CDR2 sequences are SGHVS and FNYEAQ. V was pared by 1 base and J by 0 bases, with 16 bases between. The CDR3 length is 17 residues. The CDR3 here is CASSLGASSQTSYEQYF. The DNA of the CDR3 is TGTGCCAGCAGCTTAGGCGCGTCATCACAGACCTCCTACGAGCAGTACTTC.

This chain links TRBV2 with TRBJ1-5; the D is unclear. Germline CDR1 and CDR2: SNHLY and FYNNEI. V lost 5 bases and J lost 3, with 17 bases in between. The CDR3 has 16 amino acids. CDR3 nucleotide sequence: TGTGCCAGCAGTTTAACCGACCGGCGGTACAATCAGCCCCAGCATTTT. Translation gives CASSLTDRRYNQPQHF.

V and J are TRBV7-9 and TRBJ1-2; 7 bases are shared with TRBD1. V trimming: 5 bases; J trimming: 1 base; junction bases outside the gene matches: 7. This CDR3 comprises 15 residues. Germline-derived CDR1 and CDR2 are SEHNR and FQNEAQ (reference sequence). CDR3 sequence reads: CASSPEGAVNYGYTF. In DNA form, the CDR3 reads TGTGCCAGCAGCCCCGAGGGGGCTGTTAACTATGGCTACACCTTC.

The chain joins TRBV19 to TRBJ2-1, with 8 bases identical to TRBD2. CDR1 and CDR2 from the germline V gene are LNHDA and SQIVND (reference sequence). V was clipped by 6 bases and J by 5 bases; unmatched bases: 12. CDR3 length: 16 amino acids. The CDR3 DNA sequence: TGTGCCAGTAGCCTATTGGGGCGGGGGGAAAACAATGAGCAGTTCTTC. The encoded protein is CASSLLGRGENNEQFF.

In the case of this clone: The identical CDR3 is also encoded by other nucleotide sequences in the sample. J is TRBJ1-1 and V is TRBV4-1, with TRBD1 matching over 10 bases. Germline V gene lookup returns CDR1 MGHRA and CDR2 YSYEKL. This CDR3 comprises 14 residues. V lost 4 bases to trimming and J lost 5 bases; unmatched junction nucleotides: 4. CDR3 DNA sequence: TGCGCCAGCAGCCTAGACAGGGGGCGGACTGAAGCTTTCTTT. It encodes CASSLDRGRTEAFF.